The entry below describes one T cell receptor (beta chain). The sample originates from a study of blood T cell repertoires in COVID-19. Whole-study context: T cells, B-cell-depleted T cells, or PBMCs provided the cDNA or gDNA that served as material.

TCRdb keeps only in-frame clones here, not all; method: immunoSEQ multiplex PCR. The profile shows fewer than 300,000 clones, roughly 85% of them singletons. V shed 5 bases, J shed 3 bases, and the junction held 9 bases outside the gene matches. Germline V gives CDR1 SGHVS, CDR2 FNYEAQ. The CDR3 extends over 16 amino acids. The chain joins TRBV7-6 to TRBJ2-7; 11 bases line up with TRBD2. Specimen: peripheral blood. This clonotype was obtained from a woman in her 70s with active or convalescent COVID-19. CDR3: CASSPGTSGTYYEQYF. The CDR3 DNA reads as TGTGCCAGCAGCCCAGGGACTAGCGGCACTTACTACGAGCAGTACTTC.